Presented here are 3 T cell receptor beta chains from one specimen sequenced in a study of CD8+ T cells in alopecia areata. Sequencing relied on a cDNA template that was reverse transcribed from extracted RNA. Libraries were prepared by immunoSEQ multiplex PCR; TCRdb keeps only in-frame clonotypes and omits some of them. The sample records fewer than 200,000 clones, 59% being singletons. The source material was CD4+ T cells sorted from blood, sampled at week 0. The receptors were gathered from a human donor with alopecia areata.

This CDR3 reads CASSSIVNTEAFF. CDR3 nucleotides: TGTGCCAGCAGCTCAATCGTGAACACTGAAGCTTTCTTT. The chain links TRBV6-5 to TRBJ1-1; D remains ambiguous. There are 13 residues in the CDR3. Germline V lookup: CDR1 MNHEY, CDR2 SVGAGI. Between the trimmed V and J ends, which lost 6 bases and 0 bases, there was a span of 8 bases.

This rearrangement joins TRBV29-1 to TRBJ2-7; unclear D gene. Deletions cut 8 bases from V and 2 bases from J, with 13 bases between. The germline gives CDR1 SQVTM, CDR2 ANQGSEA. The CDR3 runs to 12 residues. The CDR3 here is CSFGVDAYEQYF. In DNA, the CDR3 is TGCAGCTTTGGGGTGGACGCCTACGAGCAGTACTTC.

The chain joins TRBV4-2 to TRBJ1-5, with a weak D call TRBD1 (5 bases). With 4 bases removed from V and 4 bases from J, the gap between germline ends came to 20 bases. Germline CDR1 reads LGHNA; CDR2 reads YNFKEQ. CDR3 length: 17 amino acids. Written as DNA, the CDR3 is TGTGCCAGCAGCCCCGGAGCGGGGGGGAATGAGAATCAGCCCCAGCATTTT. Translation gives CASSPGAGGNENQPQHF.